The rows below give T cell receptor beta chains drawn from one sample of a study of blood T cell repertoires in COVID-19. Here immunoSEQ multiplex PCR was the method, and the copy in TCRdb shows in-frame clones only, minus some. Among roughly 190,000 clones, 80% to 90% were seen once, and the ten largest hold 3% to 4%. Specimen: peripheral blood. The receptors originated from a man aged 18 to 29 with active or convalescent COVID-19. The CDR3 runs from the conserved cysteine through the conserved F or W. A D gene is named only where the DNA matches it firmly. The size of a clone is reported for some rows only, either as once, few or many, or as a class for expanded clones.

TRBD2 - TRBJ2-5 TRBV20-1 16 TGCAGTGCTAGTGGGGGGAGCGGGGTGTACCAAGAGACCCAGTACTTC CSASGGSGVYQETQYF
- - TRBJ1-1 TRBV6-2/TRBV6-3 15 TGTGCCAGCAGTTACGGTATGGAGGGAGCTGCGGAAGCTTTCTTT CASSYGMEGAAEAFF
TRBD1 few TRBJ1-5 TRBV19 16 TGTGCCAGTCAATGGGAAGGGGGCACCCCCGGGCAGCCCCAGCATTTT CASQWEGGTPGQPQHF
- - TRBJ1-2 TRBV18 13 TGTGCCAGCTCACCGGGGACATGGAGTGGCTACACCTTC CASSPGTWSGYTF
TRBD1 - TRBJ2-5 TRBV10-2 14 TGCGCCAGCCGTACCGACAGGGACAGGGAGACCCAGTACTTC CASRTDRDRETQYF
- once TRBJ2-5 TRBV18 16 TGTGCCAGCTCAGCGATGGGACTCGAGACCCAAGAGACCCAGTACTTC CASSAMGLETQETQYF
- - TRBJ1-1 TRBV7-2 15 TGTGCCAGCAGCTTATCCCCTGGACAGTACACTGAAGCTTTCTTT CASSLSPGQYTEAFF
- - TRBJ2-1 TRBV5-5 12 TGTGCCAGCAGCTTTGTCCGCAATGAGCAGTTCTTC CASSFVRNEQFF
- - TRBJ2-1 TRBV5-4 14 TGTGCCAGCAGCGTCTCGGGGGGCGGCAATGAGCAGTTCTTC CASSVSGGGNEQFF
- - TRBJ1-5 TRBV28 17 TGTGCCAGCAGTTTAACCTCCACAGGGTACGGCAATCAGCCCCAGCATTTT CASSLTSTGYGNQPQHF
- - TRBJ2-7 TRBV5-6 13 TGTGCCAGCAGCCCACCACCGGGCTACGAGCAGTACTTC CASSPPPGYEQYF
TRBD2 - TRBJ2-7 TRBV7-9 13 TGTGCCAGCAGCCGGGACTACTCCTACGAGCAGTACTTC CASSRDYSYEQYF
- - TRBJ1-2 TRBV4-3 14 TGCGCCAGCAGCCGCGGACAATCCCTCCATGGCTACACCTTC CASSRGQSLHGYTF
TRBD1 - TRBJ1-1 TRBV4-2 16 TGTGCCAGCAGCCAAGGGAAAGAACAGGGGGACACTGAAGCTTTCTTT CASSQGKEQGDTEAFF
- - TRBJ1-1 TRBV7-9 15 TGTGCCAGCAGCTTAGTGGCGGGGAGGGTCACTGAAGCTTTCTTT CASSLVAGRVTEAFF
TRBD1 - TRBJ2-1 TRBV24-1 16 TGTGCCACCAGTGAAACCGGGACAGGGCGGCACAATGAGCAGTTCTTC CATSETGTGRHNEQFF
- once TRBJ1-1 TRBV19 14 TGTGCCAGTAGTAATAGTGAGTGGAGCGCTGAAGCTTTCTTT CASSNSEWSAEAFF
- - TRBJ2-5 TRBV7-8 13 TGTGCCAGCAGCGCAGGACTGGTTCCGTCCCAGTACTTC CASSAGLVPSQYF
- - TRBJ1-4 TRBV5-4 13 TGTGCCAGCAGCTTGGACATTAATGAAAAACTGTTTTTT CASSLDINEKLFF
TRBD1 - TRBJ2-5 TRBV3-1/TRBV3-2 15 TGTGCCAGCAGCCGACGACCGGGACAGAAAGAGACCCAGTACTTC CASSRRPGQKETQYF
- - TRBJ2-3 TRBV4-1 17 TGCGCCAGCAGCCAAGAAGAAGTCTCCCGCCTAGGAGATACGCAGTATTTT CASSQEEVSRLGDTQYF
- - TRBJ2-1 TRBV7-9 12 TGTGCCAGCAGCTTAGCGGTAAGCGAGCAGTTCTTC CASSLAVSEQFF
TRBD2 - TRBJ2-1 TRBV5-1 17 TGCGCCAGCAGCATCCTGGCCACGGCGGGCGGGGGCAATGAGCAGTTCTTC CASSILATAGGGNEQFF
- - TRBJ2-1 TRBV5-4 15 TGTGCCAGCAGCCCGAATGGGGGCCCTTACAATGAGCAGTTCTTC CASSPNGGPYNEQFF
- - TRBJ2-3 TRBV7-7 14 TGTGCTAGCAGCCAAATGGCCGGGGCAGATACGCAGTATTTT CASSQMAGADTQYF
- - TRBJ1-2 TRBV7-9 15 TGTGCCAGCAGCTTAGACCAGGGGCGGAACTATGGCTACACCTTC CASSLDQGRNYGYTF
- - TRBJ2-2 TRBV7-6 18 TGTGCCAGCAGCTTTTCCCTTACTGTCCCCTTGAACACCGGGGAGCTGTTTTTT CASSFSLTVPLNTGELFF
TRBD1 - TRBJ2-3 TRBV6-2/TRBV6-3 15 TGTGCCAGCAGTTCGGGACAGGGCTCCACAGATACGCAGTATTTT CASSSGQGSTDTQYF
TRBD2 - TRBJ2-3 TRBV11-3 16 TGTGCCAGCAGCGACAACCCGGGCGGGGGGACAGATACGCAGTATTTT CASSDNPGGGTDTQYF
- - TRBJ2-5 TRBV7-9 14 TGTGCCAGCAGCTTAGTGCGGATGAGGGAGACCCAGTACTTC CASSLVRMRETQYF
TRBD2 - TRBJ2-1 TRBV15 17 TGTGCCACCAGCAGATCAGGACTAGCGGGAAGCTACAATGAGCAGTTCTTC CATSRSGLAGSYNEQFF
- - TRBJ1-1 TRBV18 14 TGTGCCAGCTCCCCCCCAGCGGGGGTTGCTGAAGCTTTCTTT CASSPPAGVAEAFF
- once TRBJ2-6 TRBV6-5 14 TGTGCCAGCTCAACGGGAGCTGGGGCCAACGTCCTGACTTTC CASSTGAGANVLTF
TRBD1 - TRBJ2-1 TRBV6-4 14 TGTGCCAGCAGTGAAGGGACAGGGGGCAATGAGCAGTTCTTC CASSEGTGGNEQFF
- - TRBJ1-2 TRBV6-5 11 TGTGCCAGCTCAGGGGCGGTGGGCTACACCTTC CASSGAVGYTF
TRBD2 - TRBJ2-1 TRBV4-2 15 TGTGCCAGCAGCCCGACTAGCGGGGGCTACAATGAGCAGTTCTTC CASSPTSGGYNEQFF
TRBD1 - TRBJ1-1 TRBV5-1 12 TGCGCCAGCGGGACAGTGAACACTGAAGCTTTCTTT CASGTVNTEAFF
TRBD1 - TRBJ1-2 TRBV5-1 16 TGCGCCAGCAGCAGAACCTACGGACAGGAAGCATATGGCTACACCTTC CASSRTYGQEAYGYTF
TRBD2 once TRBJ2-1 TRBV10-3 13 TGTGCCATCAGTCGCCTAGCGGGTAATGAGCAGTTCTTC CAISRLAGNEQFF
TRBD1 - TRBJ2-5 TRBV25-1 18 TGTGCCAGCAGCATAAGACAGGGGGCTTTAGAGATTGAAGAGACCCAGTACTTC CASSIRQGALEIEETQYF
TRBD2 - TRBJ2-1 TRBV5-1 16 TGCGCCAGCAGCGGCGCGGGTCTGGGACTATACAATGAGCAGTTCTTC CASSGAGLGLYNEQFF
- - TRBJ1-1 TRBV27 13 TGTGCCAGCAGTTTTAGGAGGCTCACTGAAGCTTTCTTT CASSFRRLTEAFF